The following is a T cell receptor beta chain sequence with its context. Its antigen remains unknown. Using immunoSEQ multiplex PCR, the repertoire was profiled, and TCRdb retains in-frame clones only, with some absent. The sample includes 25,000 to 35,000 clones, less than 85% of them seen just once. This sample is part of a study of PD-1 blockade in classical Hodgkin lymphoma. Overall study context: It was nivolumab at 3 mg/kg, given intravenously every 2 weeks, that patients received. Overall study results and limits: Complete responders' baseline diversity resembled that of newly diagnosed patients.

All trial patients relapsed after autologous stem cell transplantation. When best responses were assessed, they were complete response, partial response or progressive disease. V was cut by 0 bases and J by 3 bases, with 11 bases left in between. Per germline, CDR1 LGHNA and CDR2 YNFKEQ. The length of the CDR3 is 15 residues. Sequencing used peripheral blood mononuclear cells (PBMCs), obtained before the second cycle of nivolumab. This chain links TRBV4-2 with TRBJ1-1; D uncertain. The receptor was isolated from a human donor with classical Hodgkin lymphoma. CDR3 region: CASSQELASYTEAFF. Here the CDR3 DNA reads TGTGCCAGCAGCCAAGAGCTCGCAAGCTACACTGAAGCTTTCTTT.